The T cell receptor beta chain under discussion was sequenced for a study of identical twins. Trimming cost V 5 bases and J 3 bases; bases outside gene matches: 5. CDR3 length: 14 residues. This clonotype was seen only a few times. Its target is not known. Only healthy Caucasians were enrolled as donors. Points from the study as a whole: Findings came from cross-sectional statistics, without long-term follow-up of donors. Out-of-frame alpha sequences that twins shared showed excess low generation probability.

Unique molecular identifiers were present on the cDNA, and a universal primer site came from template switching. Each CDR3 protein gets one entry after TCRdb re-called the 5' RACE reads with MiXCR. The sample contains a few hundred thousand distinct CDR3 sequences, around 9% of which appear only once. V is TRBV12-3 or TRBV12-4 and J is TRBJ2-7; 9 nucleotides agree with TRBD1. The sample was naive T cells sorted from blood. This TCR was sampled from a woman aged 45-60 years in good health. The CDR3 bases are TGTGCCAGCAGTATCCGGACAGGGGACTACGAGCAGTACTTC. Encoded protein: CASSIRTGDYEQYF.